The T cell receptor beta chain described here comes from a study of cytomegalovirus exposure and HLA in healthy donors. Study observations and caveats: It has been reported that TCR beta sequences accurately predicted the HLA-A and HLA-B alleles of most subjects.

Primers included in the PCR were 60 Vbeta and 13 Jbeta primers. Libraries were prepared by immunoSEQ multiplex PCR; TCRdb keeps only in-frame clonotypes and omits some of them. The data hold 150,000 to 180,000 clones, with approximately 80% observed a single time. The CDR3 spans 12 residues. Germline V gene lookup returns CDR1 SNHLY and CDR2 FYNNEI. V gave up 3 bases and J gave up 4 bases, with 6 bases separating them. This clone has just a few counts. Its specificity is not known. The receptor comes from a woman in her 40s in good health and CMV-seropositive. The sample taken for sequencing was PBMCs. The chain recombines TRBV2 with TRBJ1-2; D is undetermined. The CDR3 spells CASSDEGYGYTF. CDR3 bases: TGTGCCAGCAGTGATGAGGGCTATGGCTACACCTTC.